What follows is one T cell receptor (beta chain) and its context. The sample holds many counts of this clonotype. This clone's antigen is unknown. Qualities for individual bases were not recorded, and no much larger clone is one base off. This sample is part of a study of T-cell reconstitution after alpha-beta-depleted transplantation in children (dated by TCRdb to the mid-2010s). Looking at the study overall: T-cell immune reconstitution after TCRalphabeta/CD19-depleted allogeneic hematopoietic cell transplantation in children was quantitatively tracked in the study by means of TCR repertoire profiling.

On the study overall, not on this receptor specifically: In some patients, high TCRbeta diversity at day 60 was attributed to recipient T cells and intrathymic progenitors that had survived conditioning. Over subsequent months, a decline in hyperexpanded clone frequencies was noted, and after one year, T-cell counts and TCRbeta diversity were mostly ascribed to newly produced T cells. Apparently early alphabetaT-cell count recovery about two months after transplant reportedly relied on only several hundred rapidly expanded clones derived from non-depleted graft cells.

Receptor libraries were prepared by PCR. TCRdb lists the instrument as Illumina HiSeq 2500. TCR library preparation used molecular barcoding, with unique molecular identifiers applied to normalize quantification of the TCRbeta repertoire. Starting from the raw public reads, TCRdb applied fastp trimming at Q25, assembled clones with MiXCR and retained in-frame beta chains. Every entry covers one CDR3 protein and lists the most common genes and DNA from its rows. Here the sample has about 200,000 distinct CDR3 sequences; 6.3% occur a single time. The top ten clonotypes cover around 4.3% of the sample. The label giving this sample's treatment or condition can be read as: allogeneic hematopoietic cell transplantation with graft depleted of TCRalphabeta T cells and CD19 B cells. The children who served as transplant recipients had been given grafts of TCRalphabeta/CD19-depleted allogeneic hematopoietic cells.

This clonotype was obtained from a girl under three years old with combined immunodeficiency, due to receive a stem cell transplant. The sequences come from PBMCs, collected before TCRalphabeta/CD19-depleted stem cell transplant.

The CDR3 amino acid sequence is: CATSDPGGQPQHF. The DNA is TGTGCCACCAGTGATCCGGGGGGTCAGCCCCAGCATTTT. The sequence joins TRBV24-1 to TRBJ1-5, with TRBD1 as a weak D call on 5 bases. CDR1 and CDR2, per the germline V gene, are KGHDR and SFDVKD. Reading from cysteine to phenylalanine, the CDR3 counts 13 amino acids. CDR3 DNA is the only sequence kept; it has 39 bases, read in frame from the first base. V and J lose 3 bases and 6 bases, and a span of 8 bases separates them.